The 22 T cell receptor beta chains reported below all come from one sample, sequenced in a study of shared clonotypes between healthy human individuals. Only in-frame clones appear in the TCRdb table, and some are missing; sequencing was by immunoSEQ multiplex PCR. The sample includes about 2,500,000 clones, approximately 94% seen only once; the top ten take roughly 0.14%. Sample: naive CD4+ T cells sorted from blood. As for subset: CD45RA+ positively selected. The receptors come from a man between 18 and 29 years old in good health.

This clone was counted a single time. The chain employs TRBV29-1 and TRBJ1-2, with D perhaps TRBD1 (6 bases). This CDR3 comprises 11 residues. Germline CDR1 and CDR2: SQVTM and ANQGSEA. Trimming cost V 7 bases and J 8 bases, with 14 bases left between them. The CDR3, as DNA: TGCAGCGCCGAACAGGGTGGAGGCTACACCTTC. This codes for CSAEQGGGYTF.

This CDR3 reads CAWRQLAREQFF. DNA of the CDR3: TGTGCCTGGAGGCAACTAGCGCGCGAGCAGTTCTTC. V and J are TRBV30 and TRBJ2-1; TRBD2 matches 7 bases. V trimming: 3 bases; J trimming: 10 bases; junction bases outside the gene matches: 6. The germline CDR1 and CDR2 sequences are GTSNPN and SVGIG (reference sequence). The CDR3 length is 12 residues.

V gene TRBV14 combines with J gene TRBJ1-3; D uncertain. The V end was cut by 7 bases, the J end by 2 bases, with 12 bases between. This CDR3 has 14 residues. Germline V gene lookup returns CDR1 SGHDN and CDR2 FVKESK. The CDR3 protein is CASTRSAPGNTIYF. The CDR3 nucleotides read TGTGCCAGCACTCGTTCAGCCCCTGGAAACACCATATATTTT.

The V gene is TRBV28, the J gene TRBJ1-4, with D possibly matching TRBD1 (5 bases). Trimming removed 6 bases from V and 7 bases from J, with 21 bases in between. The CDR3 loop spans 16 amino acids. Germline V gene data show CDR1 as MDHEN and CDR2 as SYDVKM. CDR3 loop: CASRSGGLGGGEKLFF. In DNA form, the CDR3 reads TGTGCCAGCAGGTCCGGAGGCCTCGGGGGAGGTGAAAAACTGTTTTTT. The variable domain in full, with the rest retrieved from reference TRBV28 and TRBJ1-4, is DVKVTQSSRYLVKRTGEKVFLECVQDMDHENMFWYRQDPGLGLRLIYFSYDVKMKEKGDIPEGYSVSREKKERFSLILESASTNQTSMYLCASRSGGLGGGEKLFFGSGTQLSVL.

The J gene is TRBJ2-1, the V gene TRBV30, with D tentatively TRBD1 or TRBD2 (5 bases each). The CDR3 length is 14 residues. V was clipped by 5 bases and J by 2 bases, with 13 bases between them. CDR1 and CDR2 (germline): GTSNPN, SVGIG (reference sequence). The CDR3 spells CAWVRDPTYNEQFF. The DNA of the CDR3 is TGTGCCTGGGTCCGGGACCCGACCTACAATGAGCAGTTCTTC.

This rearrangement joins TRBV6-1 to TRBJ2-5; D may be TRBD2 (7 bases). With 6 bases removed from V and 1 base from J, the gap between germline ends came to 15 bases. The CDR3 has 15 amino acids. Germline loops: CDR1 MNHNS, CDR2 SASEGT. CDR3 loop: CASRGAGGAQETQYF. The DNA for the CDR3 is TGTGCCAGCAGGGGGGCTGGGGGGGCCCAAGAGACCCAGTACTTC.

This chain links TRBV19 with TRBJ1-3; D gene ambiguous. The ends were cut back, 6 bases at V and 0 bases at J, with 9 bases in the middle. The CDR3 runs to 14 residues. Germline V gene data show CDR1 as LNHDA and CDR2 as SQIVND (reference sequence). CDR3 bases: TGTGCCAGTAGGAAAACTTACTCTGGAAACACCATATATTTT. This codes for CASRKTYSGNTIYF.

The gene calls are TRBV6-6 and TRBJ2-3; 10 bases line up with TRBD1. Germline CDR1 and CDR2: MNHNY and SVGAGI (reference sequence). V was clipped by 7 bases and J by 5 bases; unmatched bases: 6. This CDR3 spans 14 amino acids. The CDR3 sequence is CASNRQGAIDTQYF. DNA of the CDR3: TGTGCCAGCAATAGACAGGGGGCAATAGATACGCAGTATTTT.

This clone was counted once. This rearrangement joins TRBV5-4 to TRBJ2-3, with D possibly being TRBD2 (7 bases). V was cut by 4 bases and J by 5 bases, with 17 bases left in between. The CDR3 runs 15 residues. The V gene's germline CDR1 is SGHNT and CDR2 YYREEE (reference sequence). The CDR3 DNA sequence: TGTGCCAGCAGCACCGACGGGGGGCATAAAGATACGCAGTATTTT. This translates into CASSTDGGHKDTQYF.

The chain carries TRBV5-4 and TRBJ1-5; D perhaps matches TRBD1 (6 bases). The CDR3 loop spans 16 amino acids. Germline CDR1 is SGHNT and CDR2 is YYREEE (reference sequence). V shed 4 bases and J shed 0 bases, with 14 bases lying between them. The CDR3 reads CASSRGGANSNQPQHF. CDR3 in DNA: TGTGCCAGCAGCCGAGGGGGGGCGAATAGCAATCAGCCCCAGCATTTT.

The chain is built from TRBV5-6 and TRBJ2-7; TRBD2 is a possible D gene (6 bases). From germline, CDR1 is SGHDT and CDR2 YYEEEE. With 5 bases removed from V and 0 bases from J, the gap between germline ends came to 12 bases. The CDR3 is 14 amino acids. The CDR3: CASREQGLSYEQYF. CDR3 DNA sequence: TGTGCCAGCAGAGAGCAGGGACTCTCCTACGAGCAGTACTTC.

The chain couples TRBV11-2 to TRBJ1-4; D might be TRBD1 (6 bases). Trimming shortened V by 1 base and J by 7 bases, and 13 bases separated the two germline ends. Germline CDR1 SGHAT, CDR2 FQNNGV. The CDR3 has 15 amino acids. CDR3 sequence (DNA): TGTGCCAGCAGCTTAGGAGCAGGGGAAGCTGAAAAACTGTTTTTT. Its translation is CASSLGAGEAEKLFF.

A word on this clone: This sample also contains other DNA sequences that code for the same CDR3. CDR3 sequence: CASSYGLAGVNEQFF. The CDR3 DNA is TGTGCCAGCAGTTATGGGCTAGCGGGGGTCAATGAGCAGTTCTTC. This sequence joins TRBV6-5 and TRBJ2-1; 10 nucleotides match TRBD2. Germline CDR1 is MNHEY and CDR2 is SVGAGI. With 3 bases clipped from V and 6 bases from J, the junction kept 5 bases outside the gene matches. The CDR3 is 15 amino acids.

The chain is built from TRBV7-8 and TRBJ2-6; D uncertain. Germline-derived CDR1 and CDR2 are SGHVS and FQNEAQ. The CDR3 extends over 16 amino acids. The V end was cut by 0 bases, the J end by 1 base, with 7 bases between. The CDR3 here is CASSLAGSSGANVLTF. The DNA of the CDR3 is TGTGCCAGCAGCTTAGCAGGATCATCTGGGGCCAACGTCCTGACTTTC.

V is TRBV6-6 and J is TRBJ2-1; D gene uncertain. Germline V gene sequence: CDR1 MNHNY, CDR2 SVGAGI (reference sequence). This CDR3 has 12 residues. Trimming removed 0 bases from V and 12 bases from J, with 9 bases in between. Written as DNA, the CDR3 is TGTGCCAGCAGTTACTCGGTTTTGTGGCAGTTCTTC. It codes for CASSYSVLWQFF.

The genes are TRBV5-1 and TRBJ2-5; D tentatively reads TRBD1 or TRBD2 (5 bases each). Germline values: CDR1 SGHRS, CDR2 YFSETQ. The CDR3 extends over 14 amino acids. V lost 4 bases, J lost 3 bases, and 13 bases lay in between. DNA for the CDR3: TGCGCCAGCAGCCGCTCGGGGCTAAAAGAGACCCAGTACTTC. This codes for CASSRSGLKETQYF. The complete variable domain, with remaining parts taken from reference TRBV5-1 and TRBJ2-5, reads KAGVTQTPRYLIKTRGQQVTLSCSPISGHRSVSWYQQTPGQGLQFLFEYFSETQRNKGNFPGRFSGRQFSNSRSEMNVSTLELGDSALYLCASSRSGLKETQYFGPGTRLLVL.

As for this clone: The sample holds other DNA sequences that translate to the same CDR3. The chain recombines TRBV5-4 with TRBJ2-7; D is ambiguous. Germline values: CDR1 SGHNT, CDR2 YYREEE (reference sequence). This CDR3 region has 14 residues. Trimming removed 0 bases at V and 3 bases at J, with 10 bases between. The CDR3 sequence is CASSLEARSYEQYF. DNA for the CDR3: TGTGCCAGCAGCTTGGAGGCCCGTAGCTACGAGCAGTACTTC. Drawing the rest from reference TRBV5-4 and TRBJ2-7, the complete variable domain is ETGVTQSPTHLIKTRGQQVTLRCSSQSGHNTVSWYQQALGQGPQFIFQYYREEENGRGNFPPRFSGLQFPNYSSELNVNALELDDSALYLCASSLEARSYEQYFGPGTRLTVT.

There are a few counts of this clone. DNA for the CDR3: TGTGCCAGCAGCTCGGGACTCCTCTACGAGCAGTACTTC. It encodes CASSSGLLYEQYF. This chain links TRBV7-2 with TRBJ2-7, with D perhaps matching TRBD2 (6 bases). This CDR3 is 13 amino acids long. Trimming took off 4 bases at V and 3 bases at J, with 10 bases between the two ends. The germline gives CDR1 SGHTA, CDR2 FQGNSA. Full variable domain (rest looked up from reference TRBV7-2 and TRBJ2-7): GAGVSQSPSNKVTEKGKDVELRCDPISGHTALYWYRQSLGQGLEFLIYFQGNSAPDKSGLPSDRFSAERTGGSVSTLTIQRTQQEDSAVYLCASSSGLLYEQYFGPGTRLTVT.

The chain couples TRBV11-2 to TRBJ1-1; no firm D call. Germline values: CDR1 SGHAT, CDR2 FQNNGV. The V and J ends lost 3 bases and 10 bases respectively, with 15 bases between them. This CDR3 has 13 residues. The CDR3 loop reads CASSFEGGVGAFF. The CDR3, as DNA: TGTGCCAGCAGCTTCGAGGGCGGGGTAGGAGCTTTCTTT.

Worth noting for this clone: Other DNA sequences in the sample encode the same CDR3. CDR3 nucleotide sequence: TGTGCCAGCAGTTACTCGCCGGGGGGGAACACTGAAGCTTTCTTT. Protein: CASSYSPGGNTEAFF. This rearrangement joins TRBV6-5 to TRBJ1-1; D possibly corresponds to TRBD1 (5 bases). V lost 0 bases and J 1 base, leaving 9 bases between the germline ends. Germline CDR1 reads MNHEY; CDR2 reads SVGAGI. This CDR3 is 15 amino acids long.

The chain couples TRBV5-4 to TRBJ2-3, with D possibly matching TRBD2 (7 bases). Germline V gene sequence: CDR1 SGHNT, CDR2 YYREEE (reference sequence). The CDR3 covers 16 residues. The ends were cut back, 0 bases at V and 4 bases at J, with 15 bases in the middle. The CDR3 here is CASSLVVGGGPDTQYF. In DNA, the CDR3 is TGTGCCAGCAGCTTGGTCGTGGGAGGGGGACCAGATACGCAGTATTTT.

The rearrangement joins TRBV10-3 to TRBJ2-5, with 14 bases lining up with TRBD2. With 8 bases clipped from V and 5 bases from J, the junction kept 7 bases outside the gene matches. Germline CDR1 reads ENHRY; CDR2 reads SYGVKD. The CDR3 length is 15 residues. CDR3 sequence: CAIRTSGGLRETQYF. The CDR3 DNA follows: TGTGCCATCCGGACTAGCGGGGGGCTCCGGGAGACCCAGTACTTC.